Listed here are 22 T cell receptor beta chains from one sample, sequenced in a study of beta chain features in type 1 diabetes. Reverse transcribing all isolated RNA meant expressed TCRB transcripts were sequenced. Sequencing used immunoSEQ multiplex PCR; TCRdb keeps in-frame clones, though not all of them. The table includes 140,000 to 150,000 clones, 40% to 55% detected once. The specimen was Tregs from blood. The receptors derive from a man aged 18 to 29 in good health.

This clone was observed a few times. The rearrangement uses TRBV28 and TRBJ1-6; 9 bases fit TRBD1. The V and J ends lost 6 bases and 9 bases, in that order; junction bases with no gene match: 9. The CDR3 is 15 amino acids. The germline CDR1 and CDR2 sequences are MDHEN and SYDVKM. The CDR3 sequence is CASRPRDRETSPLHF. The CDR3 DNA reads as TGTGCCAGCAGACCCCGGGACAGGGAAACTTCACCCCTCCACTTT.

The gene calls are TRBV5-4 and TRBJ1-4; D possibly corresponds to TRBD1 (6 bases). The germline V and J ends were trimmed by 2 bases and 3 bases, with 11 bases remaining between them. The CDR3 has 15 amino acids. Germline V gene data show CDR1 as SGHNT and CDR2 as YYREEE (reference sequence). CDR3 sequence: CASSFRGLANEKLFF. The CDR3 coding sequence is TGTGCCAGCAGCTTCAGGGGTCTCGCTAATGAAAAACTGTTTTTT.

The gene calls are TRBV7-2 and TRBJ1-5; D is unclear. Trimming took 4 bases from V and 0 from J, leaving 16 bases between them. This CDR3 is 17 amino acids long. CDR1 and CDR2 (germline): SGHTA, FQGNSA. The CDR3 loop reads CASSSPRSQLSNQPQHF. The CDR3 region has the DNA TGTGCCAGCAGCTCCCCTAGGAGCCAGCTTAGCAATCAGCCCCAGCATTTT.

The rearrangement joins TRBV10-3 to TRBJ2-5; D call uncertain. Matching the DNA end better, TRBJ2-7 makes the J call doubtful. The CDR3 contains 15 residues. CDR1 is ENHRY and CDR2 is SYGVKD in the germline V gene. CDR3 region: CASTPDPQLNYEQYF. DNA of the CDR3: TGTGCCTCCACACCCGATCCGCAGCTTAACTACGAGCAGTACTTC.

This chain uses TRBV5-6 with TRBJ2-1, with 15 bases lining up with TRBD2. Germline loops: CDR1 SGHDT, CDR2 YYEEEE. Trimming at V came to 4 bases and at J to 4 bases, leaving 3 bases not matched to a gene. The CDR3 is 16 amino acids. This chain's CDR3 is CASSIGTSGRYNEQFF. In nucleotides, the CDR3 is TGTGCCAGCAGCATCGGGACTAGCGGGAGGTACAATGAGCAGTTCTTC.

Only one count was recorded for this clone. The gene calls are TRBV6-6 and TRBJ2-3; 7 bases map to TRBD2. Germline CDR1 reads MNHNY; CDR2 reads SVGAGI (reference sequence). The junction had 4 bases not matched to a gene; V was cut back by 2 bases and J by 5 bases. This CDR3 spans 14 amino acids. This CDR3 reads CASSYGGERDTQYF. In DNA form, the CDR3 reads TGTGCCAGCAGTTACGGGGGGGAGCGAGATACGCAGTATTTT.

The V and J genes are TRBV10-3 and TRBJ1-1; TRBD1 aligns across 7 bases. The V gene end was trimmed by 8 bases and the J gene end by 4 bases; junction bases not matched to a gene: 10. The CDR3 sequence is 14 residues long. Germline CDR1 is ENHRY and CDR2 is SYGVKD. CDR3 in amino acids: CAIGKGATSTEAFF. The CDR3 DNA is TGTGCCATCGGGAAGGGGGCGACGAGCACTGAAGCTTTCTTT.

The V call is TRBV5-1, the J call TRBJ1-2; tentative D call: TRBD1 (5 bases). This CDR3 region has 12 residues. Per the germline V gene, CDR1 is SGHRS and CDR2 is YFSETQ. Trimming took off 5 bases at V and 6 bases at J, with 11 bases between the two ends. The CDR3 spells CASRAGLHGYTF. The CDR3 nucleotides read TGCGCCAGCAGAGCAGGGTTACATGGCTACACCTTC.

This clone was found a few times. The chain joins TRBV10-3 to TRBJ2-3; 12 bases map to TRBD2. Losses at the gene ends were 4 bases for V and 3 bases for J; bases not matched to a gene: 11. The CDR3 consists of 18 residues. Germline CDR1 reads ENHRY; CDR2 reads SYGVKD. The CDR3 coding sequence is TGTGCCATCAGTGCCTCTAGCGGGAGGGCCGATAGAACAGATACGCAGTATTTT. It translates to CAISASSGRADRTDTQYF.

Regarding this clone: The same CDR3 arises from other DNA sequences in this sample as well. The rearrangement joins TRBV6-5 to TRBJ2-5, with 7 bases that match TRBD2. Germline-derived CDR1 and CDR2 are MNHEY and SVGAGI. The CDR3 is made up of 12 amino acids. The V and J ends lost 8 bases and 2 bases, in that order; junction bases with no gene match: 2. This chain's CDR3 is CASSRGQETQYF. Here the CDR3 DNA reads TGTGCCAGCTCGCGGGGGCAAGAGACCCAGTACTTC.

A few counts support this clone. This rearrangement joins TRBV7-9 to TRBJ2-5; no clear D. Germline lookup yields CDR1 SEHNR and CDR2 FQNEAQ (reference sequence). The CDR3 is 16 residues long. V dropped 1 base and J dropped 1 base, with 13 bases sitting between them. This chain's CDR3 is CASSLGARRPQETQYF. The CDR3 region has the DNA TGTGCCAGCAGCTTAGGGGCCCGCCGGCCCCAAGAGACCCAGTACTTC.

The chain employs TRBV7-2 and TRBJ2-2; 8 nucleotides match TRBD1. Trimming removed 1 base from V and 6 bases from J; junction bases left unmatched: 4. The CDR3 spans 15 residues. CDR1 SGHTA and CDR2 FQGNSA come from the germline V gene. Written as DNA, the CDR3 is TGTGCCAGCAGCTTAGTGGTGACAGGGGCCGGGGAGCTGTTTTTT. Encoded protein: CASSLVVTGAGELFF. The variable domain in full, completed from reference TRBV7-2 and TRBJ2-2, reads GAGVSQSPSNKVTEKGKDVELRCDPISGHTALYWYRQSLGQGLEFLIYFQGNSAPDKSGLPSDRFSAERTGGSVSTLTIQRTQQEDSAVYLCASSLVVTGAGELFFGEGSRLTVL.

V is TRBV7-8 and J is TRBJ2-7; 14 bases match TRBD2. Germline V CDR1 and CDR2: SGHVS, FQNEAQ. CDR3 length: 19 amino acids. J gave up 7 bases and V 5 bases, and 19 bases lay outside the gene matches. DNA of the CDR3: TGTGCCAGCAGCCCTAGAGGGGGGACTAGCGGGAGACTGGTGGGAGAGCAGTACTTC. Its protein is CASSPRGGTSGRLVGEQYF.

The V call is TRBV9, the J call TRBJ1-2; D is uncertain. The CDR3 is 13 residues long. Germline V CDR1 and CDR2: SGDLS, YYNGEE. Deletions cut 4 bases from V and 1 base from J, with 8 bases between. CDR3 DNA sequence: TGTGCCAGCAGCTTGGGCCTTAACTATGGCTACACCTTC. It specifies CASSLGLNYGYTF.

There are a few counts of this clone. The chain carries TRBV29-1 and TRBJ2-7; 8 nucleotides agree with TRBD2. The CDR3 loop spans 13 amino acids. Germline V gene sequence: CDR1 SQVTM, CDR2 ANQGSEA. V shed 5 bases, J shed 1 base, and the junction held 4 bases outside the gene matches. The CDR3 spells CSVKTSASYEQYF. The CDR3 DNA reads TGCAGCGTTAAGACTAGCGCATCCTACGAGCAGTACTTC.

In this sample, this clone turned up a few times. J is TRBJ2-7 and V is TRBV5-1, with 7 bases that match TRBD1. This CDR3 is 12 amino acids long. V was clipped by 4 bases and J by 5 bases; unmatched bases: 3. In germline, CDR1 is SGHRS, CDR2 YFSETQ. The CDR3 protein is CASSPQGDEQYF. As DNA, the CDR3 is TGCGCCAGCAGCCCTCAGGGGGACGAGCAGTACTTC. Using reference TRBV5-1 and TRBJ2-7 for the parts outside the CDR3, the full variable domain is KAGVTQTPRYLIKTRGQQVTLSCSPISGHRSVSWYQQTPGQGLQFLFEYFSETQRNKGNFPGRFSGRQFSNSRSEMNVSTLELGDSALYLCASSPQGDEQYFGPGTRLTVT.

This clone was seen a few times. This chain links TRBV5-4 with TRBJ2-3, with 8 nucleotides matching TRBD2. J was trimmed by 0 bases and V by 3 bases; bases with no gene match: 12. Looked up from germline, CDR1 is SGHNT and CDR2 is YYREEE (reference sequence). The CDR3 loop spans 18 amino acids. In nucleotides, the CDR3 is TGTGCCAGCAGCTGGGCGGTAGCGGGGAATCCTAGCACAGATACGCAGTATTTT. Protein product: CASSWAVAGNPSTDTQYF. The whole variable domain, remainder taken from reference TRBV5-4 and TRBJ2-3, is ETGVTQSPTHLIKTRGQQVTLRCSSQSGHNTVSWYQQALGQGPQFIFQYYREEENGRGNFPPRFSGLQFPNYSSELNVNALELDDSALYLCASSWAVAGNPSTDTQYFGPGTRLTVL.

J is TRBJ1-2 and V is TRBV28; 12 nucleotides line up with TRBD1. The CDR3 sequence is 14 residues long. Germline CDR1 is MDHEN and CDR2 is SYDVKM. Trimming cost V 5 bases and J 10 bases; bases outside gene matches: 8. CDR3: CASSEWDRGQVYTF. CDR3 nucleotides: TGTGCCAGCAGTGAGTGGGACAGGGGGCAGGTCTACACCTTC.

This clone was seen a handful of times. CDR3 in DNA: TGTGCCAGCGGGTCGACAGAATTCCCCTACGAGCAGTACTTC. Translation gives CASGSTEFPYEQYF. The rearrangement uses TRBV28 and TRBJ2-7; D possibly corresponds to TRBD1 (5 bases). The germline V gene encodes CDR1 MDHEN and CDR2 SYDVKM. The CDR3 is 14 residues long. Between the trimmed V and J ends, which lost 8 bases and 2 bases, there was a span of 16 bases.

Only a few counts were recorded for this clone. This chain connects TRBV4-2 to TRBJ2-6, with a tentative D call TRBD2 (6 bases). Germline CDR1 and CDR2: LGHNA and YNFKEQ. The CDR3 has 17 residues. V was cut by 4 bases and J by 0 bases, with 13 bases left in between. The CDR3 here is CASSRRTTLSGANVLTF. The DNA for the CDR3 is TGTGCCAGCAGCCGACGGACTACCCTCTCTGGGGCCAACGTCCTGACTTTC.

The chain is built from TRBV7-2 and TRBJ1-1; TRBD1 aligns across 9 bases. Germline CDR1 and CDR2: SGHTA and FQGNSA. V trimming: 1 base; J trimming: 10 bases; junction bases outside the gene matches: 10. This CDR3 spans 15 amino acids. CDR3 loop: CASSLVVIGTGLAFF. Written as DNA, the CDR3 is TGTGCCAGCAGCTTAGTGGTGATTGGGACAGGGTTAGCTTTCTTT.

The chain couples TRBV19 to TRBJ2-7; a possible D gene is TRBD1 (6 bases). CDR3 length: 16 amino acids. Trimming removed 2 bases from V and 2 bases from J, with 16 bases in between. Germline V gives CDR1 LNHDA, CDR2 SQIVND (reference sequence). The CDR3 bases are TGTGCCAGTAGTATATTTGGGGGCGCCAACACCTACGAGCAGTACTTC. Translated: CASSIFGGANTYEQYF.